The 13 T cell receptor beta chains below were found in one sample sequenced in a study of T cell responses to AZD1222 COVID-19 vaccine. Data came from immunoSEQ multiplex PCR; TCRdb stores just in-frame clones and leaves some out. The data hold roughly 87,000 clones, with 88% observed a single time. Sequencing was performed on peripheral blood, taken 28 days after the second AZD1222 dose. The receptors were gathered from an adult who received the AZD1222 COVID-19 vaccine.

V usage is TRBV5-1 and J usage is TRBJ2-1; a weak D match, TRBD2 (5 bases). The CDR3 is made up of 14 amino acids. Germline V gene sequence: CDR1 SGHRS, CDR2 YFSETQ. The V end was cut by 9 bases, the J end by 0 bases, with 13 bases between. The CDR3 bases are TGCGCCACAAACCGGGGAAACTCCTACAATGAGCAGTTCTTC. Translating it yields CATNRGNSYNEQFF.

The genes are TRBV5-1 and TRBJ2-1, with 9 bases that match TRBD2. This CDR3 region has 16 residues. Germline trimming cut 1 base from V and 6 bases from J; bases unmatched to any gene: 8. Germline assignment: CDR1 SGHRS and CDR2 YFSETQ. CDR3 DNA sequence: TGCGCCAGCAGCTTGTGGGGCGGGAGGGCCGCCAATGAGCAGTTCTTC. It encodes CASSLWGGRAANEQFF.

This chain connects TRBV3-1 (or the pseudogene TRBV3-2) to TRBJ2-3; 8 bases are shared with TRBD1. The CDR3 is 18 residues long. V gave up 1 base and J gave up 4 bases; unmatched junction bases: 13. Germline V gene data show CDR1 as LGHDT and CDR2 as YNNKEL (reference sequence). CDR3 bases: TGTGCCAGCAGCCAAGGGGGAGACGACAGGGGACAAGCAGATACGCAGTATTTT. Its translation: CASSQGGDDRGQADTQYF.

This clone was counted a few times. The chain couples TRBV7-2 to TRBJ2-1, with D perhaps TRBD2 (5 bases). The V gene lost 4 bases and the J gene lost 4 bases, with 8 bases spanning the gap. This CDR3 contains 13 residues. The V gene's germline CDR1 is SGHTA and CDR2 FQGNSA. The DNA of the CDR3 is TGTGCCAGCAGCTCGCAGCGGTACAATGAGCAGTTCTTC. This codes for CASSSQRYNEQFF. The variable domain in full, with the rest retrieved from reference TRBV7-2 and TRBJ2-1, is GAGVSQSPSNKVTEKGKDVELRCDPISGHTALYWYRQSLGQGLEFLIYFQGNSAPDKSGLPSDRFSAERTGGSVSTLTIQRTQQEDSAVYLCASSSQRYNEQFFGPGTRLTVL.

The chain recombines TRBV2 with TRBJ1-1, with TRBD1 as a possible D gene (6 bases). Trimming shortened V by 8 bases and J by 10 bases, and 17 bases separated the two germline ends. Germline values: CDR1 SNHLY, CDR2 FYNNEI. This CDR3 comprises 12 residues. CDR3 sequence (DNA): TGTGCCAGCCCGGAGGGGGGCGGGGTAGCTTTCTTT. It specifies CASPEGGGVAFF.

The rearrangement links TRBV23-1 to TRBJ1-1; TRBD1 is a possible D gene (5 bases). TRBV23-1 is recorded as an ORF, its role being uncertain. V was pared by 2 bases and J by 10 bases, with 14 bases between. CDR3 length: 13 residues. CDR3 loop: CASSQGGIGPAFF. In nucleotides, the CDR3 is TGCGCCAGCAGTCAAGGGGGTATCGGACCAGCTTTCTTT.

This rearrangement joins TRBV18 to TRBJ2-7, with 7 bases identical to TRBD2. CDR1 and CDR2 (germline): KGHSH, LQKENI. V lost 4 bases to trimming and J lost 7 bases; unmatched junction nucleotides: 4. The CDR3 sequence is 12 residues long. The CDR3 sequence is CASSLLAEEQYF. CDR3 bases: TGTGCCAGCTCACTCCTAGCGGAAGAGCAGTACTTC.

This chain joins TRBV5-1 and TRBJ1-1; D unclear. The CDR3 is made up of 13 amino acids. Trimming took 9 bases from V and 1 from J, leaving 13 bases between them. Looked up from germline, CDR1 is SGHRS and CDR2 is YFSETQ. CDR3 amino acids: CATVDPPNTEAFF. The CDR3 region has the DNA TGCGCCACCGTAGACCCACCGAACACTGAAGCTTTCTTT.

This sequence joins TRBV30 and TRBJ1-1; 7 bases agree with TRBD1. This CDR3 comprises 13 residues. V was clipped by 4 bases and J by 4 bases; unmatched bases: 6. CDR1 is GTSNPN, CDR2 SVGIG, per germline (reference sequence). The CDR3: CAWNLQGGTEAFF. CDR3 in DNA: TGTGCCTGGAACCTCCAGGGGGGCACTGAAGCTTTCTTT.

The chain joins TRBV4-1 to TRBJ2-6, with 7 bases fitting TRBD1. Unmatched junction bases numbered 9, after V lost 7 bases and J lost 0 bases. Germline V gene lookup returns CDR1 MGHRA and CDR2 YSYEKL. The CDR3 is 17 amino acids. CDR3 in amino acids: CASTQDRHISGANVLTF. The CDR3 bases are TGCGCCAGCACCCAGGACAGGCACATCTCTGGGGCCAACGTCCTGACTTTC.

The chain combines TRBV23-1 with TRBJ1-2, with unresolved D. TRBV23-1 is filed as an ORF, its function uncertain. Trimming left V 1 base short and J 4 bases short, with 13 bases between. The CDR3 has 15 residues. The CDR3 loop reads CASSQWPTTSYGYTF. CDR3 bases: TGCGCCAGCAGTCAATGGCCGACAACCTCCTATGGCTACACCTTC.

V gene TRBV5-1 combines with J gene TRBJ2-1; 7 bases fit TRBD1. Trimming at V came to 5 bases and at J to 6 bases, leaving 11 bases not matched to a gene. The germline gives CDR1 SGHRS, CDR2 YFSETQ. CDR3 length equals 15 residues. The CDR3 sequence: CASSRTGQRFNEQFF. DNA for the CDR3: TGCGCCAGCAGTAGGACGGGACAGAGATTCAATGAGCAGTTCTTC.

The rearrangement uses TRBV6-5 and TRBJ2-2; 10 bases are shared with TRBD2. Looked up from germline, CDR1 is MNHEY and CDR2 is SVGAGI. CDR3 length: 15 amino acids. After removal of 6 bases from V and 4 bases from J, the junction contained 5 bases not matched to a gene. The CDR3 region has the DNA TGTGCCAGCAGCCCAAGCGGGAGGGCCACCGGGGAGCTGTTTTTT. Protein: CASSPSGRATGELFF.